A single sample is the source of the 18 T cell receptor beta chains below, sequenced in a study of beta chain features in type 1 diabetes (dated by TCRdb to about 2018). Libraries were made using the immunoSEQ multiplex PCR assay. The entire isolated RNA was reverse transcribed using the High Capacity cDNA Reverse Transcription Kit, and thus expressed TCRB transcripts were sequenced. TCRdb took over this immuneACCESS table, retaining in-frame rearrangements with V and J assigned. Such tables are incomplete; in checked studies, under half of the missing clones stem from an unresolved V gene, and the remainder is unexplained. The sample yields hundreds of thousands of clones; about a sixth were counted once. The ten most abundant clones make up 0.023% of the sample. Sequences were obtained from naive CD4+ T cells from blood. The cell subset or site label, as the study defines it: true naive CD4+ T cells. Receptor source: a woman younger than 30 in good health.

There are a few counts of this clone. V and J are TRBV7-2 and TRBJ2-7, with 12 bases aligning to TRBD2. CDR1 SGHTA and CDR2 FQGNSA come from the germline V gene. There are 14 residues in the CDR3. J was trimmed by 3 bases and V by 5 bases; bases with no gene match: 2. This CDR3 is CASSRTSGNYEQYF. CDR3 bases: TGTGCCAGCAGCCGGACTAGCGGGAACTACGAGCAGTACTTC.

This chain uses TRBV13 with TRBJ1-2, with 8 nucleotides matching TRBD1. Germline values: CDR1 PRHDT, CDR2 FYEKMQ (reference sequence). Germline trimming cut 5 bases from V and 3 bases from J; bases unmatched to any gene: 8. The CDR3 runs 15 residues. The CDR3 spells CASSPQYRGDYGYTF. The CDR3, as DNA: TGTGCCAGCAGCCCCCAATACAGGGGGGACTATGGCTACACCTTC.

The chain couples TRBV21-1 to TRBJ2-5; the table's D call, TRBD1, was not checked against the DNA. TRBV21-1 is designated a pseudogene. The CDR3 runs 14 residues. The CDR3 DNA sequence: TGTGCCAGAATCGTCTCGGACAGGGGTGAGACCCAGTACTTC. It yields the protein CARIVSDRGETQYF.

This clone showed up just a few times. At one boundary the junction diverges from the germline segment, which might be a read error. V gene TRBV7-9 combines with J gene TRBJ2-5; 8 bases match TRBD1. The CDR3 totals 19 residues. Per germline, CDR1 SEHNR and CDR2 FQNEAQ (reference sequence). CDR3 nucleotide sequence: TGTGCCAGCGGCTTTATAAATCCCAGGGGGCTTTGGAAACAAGAGACCCAGTACTTC. Protein: CASGFINPRGLWKQETQYF. The entire variable domain, with the rest obtained from reference TRBV7-9 and TRBJ2-5, is as follows: DTGVSQNPRHKITKRGQNVTFRCDPISEHNRLYWYRQTLGQGPEFLTYFQNEAQLEKSRLLSDRFSAERPKGSFSTLEIQRTEQGDSAMYLCASGFINPRGLWKQETQYFGPGTRLLVL.

The sample holds a few counts of this clone. The rearrangement uses TRBV7-2 and TRBJ1-2, with unresolved D. V lost 5 bases and J lost 6, with 16 bases in between. The CDR3 spans 14 residues. Per germline, CDR1 SGHTA and CDR2 FQGNSA. CDR3 coding DNA: TGTGCCAGCAGCCCCGGGGTTTGGTTTGATGGCTACACCTTC. Its translation is CASSPGVWFDGYTF. Looking up the rest from reference TRBV7-2 and TRBJ1-2 gives the full variable domain: GAGVSQSPSNKVTEKGKDVELRCDPISGHTALYWYRQSLGQGLEFLIYFQGNSAPDKSGLPSDRFSAERTGGSVSTLTIQRTQQEDSAVYLCASSPGVWFDGYTFGSGTRLTVV.

To note about this clone: Different DNA sequences within this sample yield the same CDR3. The chain couples TRBV4-3 to TRBJ2-7; D remains unclear. The CDR3 is 13 amino acids. V was shortened by 2 bases and J by 4 bases, with 9 bases between the two germline ends. Per the germline V gene, CDR1 is LGHNA and CDR2 is YSLEER. The CDR3 spells CASSQQQGYEQYF. CDR3 nucleotides: TGCGCCAGCAGCCAACAGCAAGGGTACGAGCAGTACTTC.

The chain is built from TRBV11-2 and TRBJ2-6; weak D call: TRBD1 (6 bases). CDR3 size: 18 residues. Trimming took 1 base from V and 3 from J, leaving 16 bases between them. The V gene's germline CDR1 is SGHAT and CDR2 FQNNGV. The CDR3 protein is CASSLVGTGTDGANVLTF. In nucleotides, the CDR3 is TGTGCCAGCAGCTTAGTTGGTACAGGGACGGATGGGGCCAACGTCCTGACTTTC.

The gene calls are TRBV2 and TRBJ1-5; no firm D call. The V and J ends lost 5 bases and 0 bases respectively, with 8 bases between them. The germline CDR1 and CDR2 sequences are SNHLY and FYNNEI. This CDR3 is 14 amino acids long. Written as DNA, the CDR3 is TGTGCCAGCAGTCCCGATCATAGCAATCAGCCCCAGCATTTT. Encoded protein: CASSPDHSNQPQHF.

This clone was found a few times. The rearrangement uses TRBV27 and TRBJ2-1; D gene unclear. Germline-derived CDR1 and CDR2 are MNHEY and SMNVEV (reference sequence). Trimming left V 3 bases short and J 6 bases short, with 12 bases between. The CDR3 sequence is 14 residues long. This CDR3 is CASSLRFTVNEQFF. Here the CDR3 DNA reads TGTGCCAGCAGTTTGAGATTTACAGTCAATGAGCAGTTCTTC.

This clone was counted a few times. Other DNA sequences from this sample encode an identical CDR3 as well. This chain joins TRBV7-9 and TRBJ1-5; D gene unclear. Trimming pared 3 bases from V and 6 bases from J, leaving 6 bases between. This CDR3 has 12 amino acids. CDR1 and CDR2 (germline): SEHNR, FQNEAQ (reference sequence). DNA of the CDR3: TGTGCCAGCAGCTTGTTAGGTCAGCCCCAGCATTTT. It translates to CASSLLGQPQHF.

This chain links TRBV5-4 with TRBJ2-3, with unresolved D. The CDR3 runs 13 residues. V was trimmed by 0 bases and J by 6 bases, leaving 8 bases between them. The germline gives CDR1 SGHNT, CDR2 YYREEE (reference sequence). The DNA of the CDR3 is TGTGCCAGCAGCTTGGATCTTCAGGATACGCAGTATTTT. Protein sequence: CASSLDLQDTQYF.

The chain joins TRBV7-2 to TRBJ2-3; D unresolved. Germline V gives CDR1 SGHTA, CDR2 FQGNSA. This CDR3 region has 14 residues. Trimming took off 1 base at V and 6 bases at J, with 11 bases between the two ends. Here the CDR3 reads CASSLGVALDTQYF. The CDR3 region has the DNA TGTGCCAGCAGCTTAGGGGTCGCGCTGGATACGCAGTATTTT. Full variable domain (missing parts from reference TRBV7-2 and TRBJ2-3): GAGVSQSPSNKVTEKGKDVELRCDPISGHTALYWYRQSLGQGLEFLIYFQGNSAPDKSGLPSDRFSAERTGGSVSTLTIQRTQQEDSAVYLCASSLGVALDTQYFGPGTRLTVL.

There are a few counts of this clone. The rearrangement uses TRBV7-9 and TRBJ2-7; 8 nucleotides agree with TRBD1. CDR3 length: 15 residues. The V gene's germline CDR1 is SEHNR and CDR2 FQNEAQ (reference sequence). J gave up 3 bases and V 0 bases, and 4 bases lay outside the gene matches. For the CDR3, the DNA is TGTGCCAGCAGCTTAGCTGGACAGGGTGGCTACGAGCAGTACTTC. Amino acid sequence: CASSLAGQGGYEQYF.

This CDR3 reads CATSRRSGRDEQYF. The CDR3 DNA is TGTGCCACCAGCAGACGGTCGGGAAGGGACGAGCAGTACTTC. The V and J genes are TRBV15 and TRBJ2-7, with a tentative D call TRBD2 (5 bases). In germline, CDR1 is LNHNV, CDR2 YYDKDF (reference sequence). There are 14 residues in the CDR3. Trimming cost V 2 bases and J 5 bases, with 13 bases left between them.

In this sample, this clone turned up a few times. This chain connects TRBV5-4 to TRBJ2-3; D tentatively reads TRBD1 or TRBD2 (5 bases each). The CDR3 covers 16 residues. V was shortened by 1 base and J by 7 bases, with 19 bases between the two germline ends. Germline values: CDR1 SGHNT, CDR2 YYREEE (reference sequence). CDR3 residues: CASSLTGGLVAYTQYF. The CDR3 region has the DNA TGTGCCAGCAGCTTGACTGGGGGTCTGGTCGCCTATACGCAGTATTTT.

Only a few counts were recorded for this clone. This chain connects TRBV19 to TRBJ2-7; D remains ambiguous. Germline CDR1 LNHDA, CDR2 SQIVND (reference sequence). CDR3 length: 14 residues. V lost 3 bases and J 3 bases, leaving 12 bases between the germline ends. CDR3 nucleotide sequence: TGTGCCAGTAGTATCGTAATTGGAAGCTACGAGCAGTACTTC. Protein sequence: CASSIVIGSYEQYF.

This clone occurred a few times. The V and J genes are TRBV15 and TRBJ2-3; D is unclear. V was pared by 0 bases and J by 1 base, with 11 bases between. The CDR3 spans 16 residues. Germline V gene sequence: CDR1 LNHNV, CDR2 YYDKDF (reference sequence). CDR3 loop: CATSRDLKGGTDTQYF. The CDR3 DNA sequence: TGTGCCACCAGCAGAGATCTAAAGGGCGGCACAGATACGCAGTATTTT. Filled out from reference TRBV15 and TRBJ2-3, the complete variable domain reads DAMVIQNPRYQVTQFGKPVTLSCSQTLNHNVMYWYQQKSSQAPKLLFHYYDKDFNNEADTPDNFQSRRPNTSFCFLDIRSPGLGDTAMYLCATSRDLKGGTDTQYFGPGTRLTVL.

The rearrangement links TRBV9 to TRBJ2-7; a possible D gene is TRBD1 (7 bases). Trimming removed 0 bases from V and 3 bases from J, with 16 bases in between. The CDR3 totals 16 residues. The germline CDR1 and CDR2 sequences are SGDLS and YYNGEE. The CDR3 loop is CASSVDGGTASYEQYF. In nucleotides, the CDR3 is TGTGCCAGCAGCGTAGATGGAGGGACAGCGAGCTACGAGCAGTACTTC.